These 12 T cell receptor beta chains were all obtained from the same sample, sequenced in a study of T cell clonality in common variable immunodeficiency. Profiling relied on immunoSEQ multiplex PCR, and the TCRdb table lists in-frame clones only, not all of them. Recorded here are roughly 38,000 clones, none singletons. Sequenced input: peripheral blood mononuclear cells. Receptors originate from a person between 18 and 75 years old in good health.

This clone occurred many times. The sequence runs out 3 residues before the end of the CDR3; the remainder is reconstructed from the germline J gene. The genes are TRBV20-1 and TRBJ1-2; tentative D call: TRBD1 (6 bases). V lost 3 bases, J lost 3 bases, and 14 bases lay in between. Germline V gene data show CDR1 as DFQATT and CDR2 as SNEGSKA (reference sequence). This CDR3 is built from 14 residues. The CDR3 DNA, read in part, is TGCAGTGCTAGGTTGACGGACAGTGACTATGGC. It yields the protein CSARLTDSDYG. The whole CDR3 is CSARLTDSDYGYTF.

This clone appeared many times. The CDR3 end falls 3 residues outside the read, so it is completed with the germline J gene. The chain combines TRBV20-1 with TRBJ2-7; TRBD2 agrees at 11 bases. In germline, CDR1 is DFQATT, CDR2 SNEGSKA (reference sequence). V shed 6 bases and J 0 bases; nucleotides not matched to a gene: 10. CDR3 length: 16 residues. The DNA read from the CDR3 is TGCAGTGCGATGACTAGCGGGGACAGTTACTCCTACGAG. It translates to CSAMTSGDSYSYE. The whole CDR3 is CSAMTSGDSYSYEQYF.

This clone has a count of ten or more. The read finishes 3 residues shy of the CDR3 end, and the germline J gene is used to complete it. The J gene is TRBJ2-4, the V gene TRBV20-1; D perhaps matches TRBD2 (5 bases). The CDR3 extends over 13 amino acids. V lost 1 base to trimming and J lost 6 bases, with 10 bases between them. Germline lookup yields CDR1 DFQATT and CDR2 SNEGSKA (reference sequence). The CDR3 loop is CSARGASGNIQYF. CDR3 DNA, as far as it was read: TGCAGTGCTAGAGGAGCAAGCGGAAACATT.

This clone showed up many times. The CDR3 is cut off 3 residues early in the read; its end comes from the germline J gene. The chain links TRBV19 to TRBJ1-2; D is unclear. Trimming took off 11 bases at V and 5 bases at J, with 21 bases between the two ends. The germline V gene encodes CDR1 LNHDA and CDR2 SQIVND (reference sequence). The CDR3 spans 14 residues. CDR3 in amino acids: CAAKSGSGLYGYTF. Partial CDR3 DNA: TGTGCCGCTAAGTCGGGCAGCGGTTTATATGGC.

This clone was picked up many times. Different DNA sequences within this sample yield the same CDR3. The sequenced part of the CDR3 DNA is TGTGCCAGCAGCCCACAGGGCATAAGAAACACC. It is translated as CASSPQGIRNT. The complete CDR3 reads CASSPQGIRNTIYF. V is TRBV7-9 and J is TRBJ1-3, with a tentative D call TRBD1 (6 bases). The read halts 3 residues ahead of the CDR3 end, with the missing end drawn from the germline J gene. The CDR3 has 14 residues. V lost 5 bases and J 5 bases, leaving 13 bases between the germline ends. Germline V lookup: CDR1 SEHNR, CDR2 FQNEAQ (reference sequence).

A few counts support this clone. With the read ending 3 residues before the CDR3 end, the germline J gene is used to fill in that end. This sequence joins TRBV2 and TRBJ1-5; no reliable D call. The CDR3 covers 12 residues. Germline V gives CDR1 SNHLY, CDR2 FYNNEI. V gave up 2 bases and J gave up 4 bases, with 3 bases separating them. The sequenced part of the CDR3 DNA is TGTGCCAGCAGTGAACCAAATCAGCCC. It translates to CASSEPNQP. The CDR3 reads in full as CASSEPNQPQHF.

Ten or more counts support this clone. The read stops 3 residues short of the end of the CDR3; the missing end is completed from the germline J gene. This chain uses TRBV19 with TRBJ1-5; 7 bases agree with TRBD1. Germline V gives CDR1 LNHDA, CDR2 SQIVND (reference sequence). The trim removed 6 bases at V and 0 bases at J, leaving 5 bases unmatched. The CDR3 runs to 15 residues. The part of the CDR3 DNA that was read is TGTGCCAGTAGCAACAGGGGTGCTAGCAATCAGCCC. Protein sequence: CASSNRGASNQP. The whole CDR3 protein reads CASSNRGASNQPQHF.

This clone appeared a few times. The read comes to an end 3 residues before the CDR3 does, leaving the germline J gene to fill in the end. The chain is built from TRBV5-1 and TRBJ2-7; 9 nucleotides agree with TRBD2. The CDR3 extends over 15 amino acids. The germline CDR1 and CDR2 sequences are SGHRS and YFSETQ. With V trimmed by 3 bases and J by 3 bases, 7 bases remained unmatched. The CDR3 spells CASSSWVAGDYEQYF. Partial CDR3 DNA: TGCGCCAGCAGCTCGTGGGTAGCGGGGGACTACGAG.

This clone has ten or more counts. The CDR3 is cut off 3 residues early in the read; its end comes from the germline J gene. J is TRBJ2-2 and V is TRBV5-1; D gene uncertain. Germline CDR1 SGHRS, CDR2 YFSETQ. V lost 4 bases, J lost 2 bases, and 15 bases lay in between. The CDR3 loop spans 16 amino acids. The chain's CDR3 is CASSQSMRKNTGELFF. The DNA read from the CDR3 is TGCGCCAGCAGCCAGAGCATGCGGAAAAACACCGGGGAG.

There are many counts of this clone. The missing CDR3 end, 3 residues past where the read stops, is filled in from the germline J gene. The chain joins TRBV7-8 to TRBJ1-2, with 9 bases that match TRBD1. The CDR3 runs 14 residues. The germline CDR1 and CDR2 sequences are SGHVS and FQNEAQ. The part of the CDR3 DNA that was read is TGTGCCAGCAGCTTGACCACAGGGGGCAGAGGC. Its translation: CASSLTTGGRG. In full, the CDR3 is CASSLTTGGRGYTF.

Comments on this clone: A read error is possible here, since a much larger clone lies one base away. The read ends 3 residues shy of where the CDR3 ends; the end is completed using the germline J gene. Other nucleotide sequences in the sample specify the same CDR3. The rearrangement links TRBV19 to TRBJ1-3, with TRBD1 identical over 9 bases. The CDR3 runs 14 residues. Germline-derived CDR1 and CDR2 are LNHDA and SQIVND (reference sequence). CDR3 sequence reads: CASTVTGGRNTIYF. The DNA read from the CDR3 is TGTGCCAGTACAGTGACAGGGGGACGAAACACA.

This clone was found many times. CDR3 sequence: CASSPRLAGNLAGELFF. The DNA read from the CDR3 is TGTGCCAGCTCACCGCGACTAGCGGGAAATCTGGCCGGGGAG. This chain links TRBV18 with TRBJ2-2; TRBD2 matches at 11 bases. The read ends 3 residues before the CDR3 terminus; that terminus is restored from the germline J gene. The CDR3 sequence is 17 residues long. Germline CDR1 KGHSH, CDR2 LQKENI. Trimming removed 3 bases from V and 6 bases from J; junction bases left unmatched: 9. Filled out from reference TRBV18 and TRBJ2-2, the complete variable domain reads NAGVMQNPRHLVRRRGQEARLRCSPMKGHSHVYWYRQLPEEGLKFMVYLQKENIIDESGMPKERFSAEFPKEGPSILRIQQVVRGDSAAYFCASSPRLAGNLAGELFFGEGSRLTVL.